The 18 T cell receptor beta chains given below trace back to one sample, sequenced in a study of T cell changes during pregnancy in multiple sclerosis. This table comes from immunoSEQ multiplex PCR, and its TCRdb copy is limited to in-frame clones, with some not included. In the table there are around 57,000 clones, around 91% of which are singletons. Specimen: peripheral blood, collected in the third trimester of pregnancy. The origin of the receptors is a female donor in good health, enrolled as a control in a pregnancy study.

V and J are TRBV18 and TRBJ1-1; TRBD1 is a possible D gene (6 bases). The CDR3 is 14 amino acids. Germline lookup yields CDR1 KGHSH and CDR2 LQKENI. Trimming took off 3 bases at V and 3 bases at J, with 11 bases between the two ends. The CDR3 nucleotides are TGTGCCAGCTCACCCAAGACAGGCTACACTGAAGCTTTCTTT. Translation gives CASSPKTGYTEAFF.

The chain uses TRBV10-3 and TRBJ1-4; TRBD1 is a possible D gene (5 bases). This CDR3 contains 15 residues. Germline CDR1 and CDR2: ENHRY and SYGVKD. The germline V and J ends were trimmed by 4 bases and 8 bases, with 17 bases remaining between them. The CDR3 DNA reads TGTGCCATCAGTGTGGGCGCAGGGCGGGGAGAAAAACTGTTTTTT. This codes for CAISVGAGRGEKLFF.

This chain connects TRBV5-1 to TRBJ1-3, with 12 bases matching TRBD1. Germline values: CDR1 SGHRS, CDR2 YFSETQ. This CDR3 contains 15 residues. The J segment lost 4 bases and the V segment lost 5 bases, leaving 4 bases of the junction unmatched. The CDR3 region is CASRGQGASGNTIYF. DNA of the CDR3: TGCGCCAGCAGGGGACAGGGGGCGTCAGGAAACACCATATATTTT.

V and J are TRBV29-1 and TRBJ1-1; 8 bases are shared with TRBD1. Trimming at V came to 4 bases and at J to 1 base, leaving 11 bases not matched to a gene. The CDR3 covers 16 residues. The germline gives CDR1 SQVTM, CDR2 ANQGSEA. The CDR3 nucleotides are TGCAGCGTTGCCCAGGCAGGGGGCGAGTGGAACACTGAAGCTTTCTTT. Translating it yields CSVAQAGGEWNTEAFF. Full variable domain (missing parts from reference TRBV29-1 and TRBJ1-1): SAVISQKPSRDICQRGTSLTIQCQVDSQVTMMFWYRQQPGQSLTLIATANQGSEATYESGFVIDKFPISRPNLTFSTLTVSNMSPEDSSIYLCSVAQAGGEWNTEAFFGQGTRLTVV.

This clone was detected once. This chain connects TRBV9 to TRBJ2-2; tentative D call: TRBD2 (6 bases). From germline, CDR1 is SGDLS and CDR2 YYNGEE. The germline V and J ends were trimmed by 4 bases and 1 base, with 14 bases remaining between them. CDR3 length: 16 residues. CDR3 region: CASSPRGTGNTGELFF. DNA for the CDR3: TGTGCCAGCAGCCCACGGGGGACGGGGAACACCGGGGAGCTGTTTTTT.

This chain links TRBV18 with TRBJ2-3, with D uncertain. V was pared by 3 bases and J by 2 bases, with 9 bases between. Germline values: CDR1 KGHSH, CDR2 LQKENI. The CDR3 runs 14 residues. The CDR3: CASSPQITTDTQYF. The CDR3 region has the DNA TGTGCCAGCTCACCCCAGATTACCACAGATACGCAGTATTTT.

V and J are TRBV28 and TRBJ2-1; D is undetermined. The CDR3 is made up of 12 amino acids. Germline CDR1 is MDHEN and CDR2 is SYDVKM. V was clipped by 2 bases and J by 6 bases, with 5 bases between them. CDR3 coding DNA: TGTGCCAGCAGTTTACCGGTCAATGAGCAGTTCTTC. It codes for CASSLPVNEQFF.

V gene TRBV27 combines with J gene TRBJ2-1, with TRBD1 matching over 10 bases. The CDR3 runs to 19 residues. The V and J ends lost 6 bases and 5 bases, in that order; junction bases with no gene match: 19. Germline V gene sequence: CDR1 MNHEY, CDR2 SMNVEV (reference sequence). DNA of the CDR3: TGTGCCAGCAGCACCGGACAGGGGGGGACCTACGACCGTAACAATGAGCAGTTCTTC. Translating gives CASSTGQGGTYDRNNEQFF.

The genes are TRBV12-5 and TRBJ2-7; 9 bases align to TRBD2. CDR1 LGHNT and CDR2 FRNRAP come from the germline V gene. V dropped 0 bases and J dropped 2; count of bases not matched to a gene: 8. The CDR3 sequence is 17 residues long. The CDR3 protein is CASGLVQRLAEPYEQYF. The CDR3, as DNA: TGTGCTAGTGGTTTGGTACAAAGACTAGCGGAACCCTACGAGCAGTACTTC.

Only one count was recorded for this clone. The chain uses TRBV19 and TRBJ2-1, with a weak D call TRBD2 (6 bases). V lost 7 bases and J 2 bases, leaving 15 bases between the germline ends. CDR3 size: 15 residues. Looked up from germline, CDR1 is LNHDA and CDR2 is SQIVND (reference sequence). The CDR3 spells CASTPGTRTYNEQFF. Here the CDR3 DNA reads TGTGCCAGTACGCCAGGGACTCGCACCTACAATGAGCAGTTCTTC.

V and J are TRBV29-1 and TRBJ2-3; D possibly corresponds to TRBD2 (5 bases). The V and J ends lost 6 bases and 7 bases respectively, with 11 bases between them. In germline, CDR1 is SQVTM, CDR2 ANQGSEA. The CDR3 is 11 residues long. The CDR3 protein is CSVGVGYTQYF. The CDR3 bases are TGCAGCGTCGGGGTGGGGTATACGCAGTATTTT.

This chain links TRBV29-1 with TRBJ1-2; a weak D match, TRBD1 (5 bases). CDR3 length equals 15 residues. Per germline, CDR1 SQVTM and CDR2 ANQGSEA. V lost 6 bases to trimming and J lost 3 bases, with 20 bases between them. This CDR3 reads CSVATEWGTHYGYTF. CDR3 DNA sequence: TGCAGCGTGGCGACCGAGTGGGGGACTCACTATGGCTACACCTTC. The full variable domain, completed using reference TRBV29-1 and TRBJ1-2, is SAVISQKPSRDICQRGTSLTIQCQVDSQVTMMFWYRQQPGQSLTLIATANQGSEATYESGFVIDKFPISRPNLTFSTLTVSNMSPEDSSIYLCSVATEWGTHYGYTFGSGTRLTVV.

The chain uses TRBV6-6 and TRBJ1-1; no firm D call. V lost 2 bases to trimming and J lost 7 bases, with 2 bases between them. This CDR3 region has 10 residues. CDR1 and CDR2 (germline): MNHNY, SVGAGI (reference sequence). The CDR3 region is CASSYLEAFF. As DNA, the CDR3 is TGTGCCAGCAGTTACCTTGAAGCTTTCTTT.

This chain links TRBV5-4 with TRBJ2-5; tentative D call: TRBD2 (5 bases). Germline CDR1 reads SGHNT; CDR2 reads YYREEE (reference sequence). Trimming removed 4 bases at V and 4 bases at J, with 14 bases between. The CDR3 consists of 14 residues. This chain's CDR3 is CASSLVGVSETQYF. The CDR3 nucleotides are TGTGCCAGCAGCCTTGTCGGGGTGTCAGAGACCCAGTACTTC.

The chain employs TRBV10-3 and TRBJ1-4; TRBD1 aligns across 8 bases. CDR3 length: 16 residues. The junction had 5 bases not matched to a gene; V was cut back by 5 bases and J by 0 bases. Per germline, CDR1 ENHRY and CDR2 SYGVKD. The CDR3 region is CAISSTGAATNEKLFF. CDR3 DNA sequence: TGTGCCATCAGTTCGACAGGGGCGGCAACTAATGAAAAACTGTTTTTT.

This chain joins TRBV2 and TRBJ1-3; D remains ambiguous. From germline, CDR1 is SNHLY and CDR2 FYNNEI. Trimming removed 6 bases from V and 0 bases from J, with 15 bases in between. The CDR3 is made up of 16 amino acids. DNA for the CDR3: TGTGCCAGCAGCCTAGCGTCCAGGCACTCTGGAAACACCATATATTTT. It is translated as CASSLASRHSGNTIYF. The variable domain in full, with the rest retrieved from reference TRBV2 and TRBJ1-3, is EPEVTQTPSHQVTQMGQEVILRCVPISNHLYFYWYRQILGQKVEFLVSFYNNEISEKSEIFDDQFSVERPDGSNFTLKIRSTKLEDSAMYFCASSLASRHSGNTIYFGEGSWLTVV.

The CDR3 DNA sequence: TGTGCCAGCAGCTTGGCCGGTACCGGGGAGCTGTTTTTT. Protein sequence: CASSLAGTGELFF. This rearrangement joins TRBV5-4 to TRBJ2-2; no definite D call. The germline V and J ends were trimmed by 0 bases and 5 bases, with 5 bases remaining between them. CDR3 size: 13 residues. Germline V gene data show CDR1 as SGHNT and CDR2 as YYREEE (reference sequence).

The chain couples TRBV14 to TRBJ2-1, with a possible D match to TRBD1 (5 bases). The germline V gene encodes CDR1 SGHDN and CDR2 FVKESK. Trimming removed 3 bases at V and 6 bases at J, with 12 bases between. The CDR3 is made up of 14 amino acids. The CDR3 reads CASSQQGLVNEQFF. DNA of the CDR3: TGTGCCAGCAGCCAGCAGGGATTAGTCAATGAGCAGTTCTTC.